This TCR beta chain appears in the sequencing data of a study of blood T cell repertoires in COVID-19 (dated by TCRdb to about 2020). For context, the study as a whole: The collaborator samples originated in the United States, Italy and Spain and spanned the acute and convalescent phases of COVID-19. The prospective study material was composed of cDNA or gDNA derived from T cells, B-cell-depleted T cells, or PBMCs. Deeply sampled blood TCRbeta repertoires from subjects exposed to, actively infected with, or recovered from COVID-19 were included in the dataset. The repertoires were made available in a free public database intended to serve as a resource for research on the immune response to SARS-CoV-2. Samples were obtained from the ongoing ImmuneRACE study (first 160 participants) and from 1,254 subjects provided by 6 global collaborators. Nearly every sample came with metadata listing a de-identified subject ID, COVID-19 status, age in years and sex. Where available, HLA class I and class II types were taken from metadata supplied by the sample provider and were not determined by assay-based typing.

Participants in the prospective study were aged roughly 18 to 100 years, lived in 20 to 30 United States geographic areas, and enrolled through a virtual design. Cohort assignment in the prospective study relied on participant-reported clinical history from a screening survey and a study questionnaire. For ImmuneRACE Cohort 3, a participant was defined as recovered based on two consecutive negative NP/OP PCR tests, clearance by a healthcare professional, or resolution of symptoms. In the prospective study, whole blood, serum and a nasopharyngeal or oropharyngeal swab were collected from each participant by mobile phlebotomists. Participants in the prospective study had the option to provide additional blood draws and questionnaires over an approximately 2-month period. Prospective study blood samples were shipped either frozen or at room temperature before DNA extraction. Findings and caveats that apply to the study as a whole: How much clinical and demographic metadata was included differed by source and by participant, and the metadata was provided uncurated.

TCRbeta CDR3 regions were amplified from genomic DNA by means of the immunoSEQ Assay, a bias-controlled multiplex PCR. Processing in the source paper ran as follows. The number of nucleated cells in each sample was estimated by amplification of reference gene primers within the assay. Sequence reads were collapsed and filtered to measure the absolute abundance of every unique TCRbeta CDR3 rearrangement. For each sample, productive Simpson clonality was calculated as the square root of Simpson's diversity index over productive rearrangements. The table was pulled from immuneACCESS by TCRdb, which kept in-frame rearrangements only. Such tables lose some clones; where checked, under half of the loss comes from unresolved V genes, and the rest has no known cause. V and J calls and clone size follow that table, whereas D and trimming were derived from the DNA. The sample data list some 320,000 clones, and around 90% of these were observed just once. The top ten constitute 2.6% of the sample.

A word on this clone: The clone's antigen remains unknown. The sample holds no much larger clone one base away, and base qualities are not on file.

Source material: PBMCs or T cells enriched from blood (not recorded which). The source of this sequence is a man in his sixties who had recovered from COVID-19.

The CDR3 region reads CASSSRDRLLGYTF. The nucleotide sequence reads TGTGCCAGCAGTTCCCGGGACAGGCTCCTTGGCTACACCTTC. The chain is made from TRBV28 and TRBJ1-2; 8 bases in the junction line up with TRBD1. From the germline V gene, CDR1 is MDHEN and CDR2 is SYDVKM. The cysteine opens and the phenylalanine closes a CDR3 of 14 amino acids. The read is trimmed to its CDR3 DNA, 42 bases read in frame from base 1. V ends up 4 bases short and J 7 bases short, with an unmatched junction base count of 8.